A single sample is the source of the 21 T cell receptor beta chains below, sequenced in a study of CD8 T cells in ankylosing spondylitis. TCRdb redid the calling of the 5' RACE reads with MiXCR, one entry per CDR3 protein. Here the sample spans hundreds of thousands of distinct CDR3 sequences, 20% being singletons. Source material: blood, either unsorted or a sorted T cell fraction (not recorded which). The receptors here all came from a male donor with ankylosing spondylitis or in good health (not recorded which).

This clonotype was counted a few times. The V and J genes are TRBV5-6 and TRBJ2-7, with D perhaps TRBD2 (5 bases). Germline V gives CDR1 SGHDT, CDR2 YYEEEE. This CDR3 is 13 amino acids long. V was cut by 6 bases and J by 1 base, with 11 bases left in between. CDR3 nucleotide sequence: TGTGCCAGCAAGGAGAGCGGATCCTACGAGCAGTACTTC. This encodes CASKESGSYEQYF.

The chain carries TRBV12-3 or TRBV12-4 and TRBJ2-5; no firm D call. Trimming stripped 4 bases from V and 5 bases from J, with 8 bases between. This CDR3 is 12 amino acids long. The CDR3 loop reads CASSYTWETQYF. The DNA for the CDR3 is TGTGCCAGCAGTTATACGTGGGAGACCCAGTACTTC.

This rearrangement joins TRBV6-5 to TRBJ2-1, with a weak D call TRBD1 (6 bases). There are 12 residues in the CDR3. Trimming cost V 6 bases and J 10 bases, with 13 bases left between them. Per the germline V gene, CDR1 is MNHEY and CDR2 is SVGAGI. The CDR3 sequence is CASSQGTVEQFF. In DNA form, the CDR3 reads TGTGCCAGCAGCCAGGGGACGGTCGAGCAGTTCTTC.

The CDR3 nucleotides are TGTGCCAGCAGTTCCTTAGCGGGGGAGTTCCTCGAGCAGTACTTC. Amino acid sequence: CASSSLAGEFLEQYF. The chain carries TRBV28 and TRBJ2-7; 9 bases are a match to TRBD2. This CDR3 is built from 15 residues. V lost 4 bases, J lost 6 bases, and 10 bases stayed unmatched. Germline assignment: CDR1 MDHEN and CDR2 SYDVKM.

The rearrangement links TRBV5-5 to TRBJ2-3; no firm D call. V was cut by 5 bases and J by 0 bases, with 13 bases left in between. The CDR3 is made up of 15 amino acids. Germline CDR1 is SGHKS and CDR2 is YYEKEE (reference sequence). The CDR3 spells CASSTLTASTDTQYF. In DNA, the CDR3 is TGTGCCAGCAGTACTTTAACAGCGAGCACAGATACGCAGTATTTT.

The J gene is TRBJ2-2, the V gene TRBV6-5, with D maybe TRBD1 (6 bases). The CDR3 is 14 residues long. V was trimmed by 8 bases and J by 5 bases, leaving 15 bases between them. Germline V gene lookup returns CDR1 MNHEY and CDR2 SVGAGI. The CDR3 is CASGYRVGTGELFF. The CDR3, as DNA: TGTGCCAGCGGATACAGGGTTGGAACCGGGGAGCTGTTTTTT.

The chain carries TRBV6-2 or TRBV6-3 and TRBJ1-1; 9 bases align to TRBD1. J gave up 6 bases and V 4 bases, and 9 bases lay outside the gene matches. Germline-derived CDR1 and CDR2 are MNHEY and SVGEGT. The CDR3 spans 15 residues. The chain's CDR3 is CASSFRDRAEPEAFF. In DNA form, the CDR3 reads TGTGCCAGCAGTTTTCGGGACAGGGCGGAACCTGAAGCTTTCTTT.

This clonotype has only a few counts. The chain combines TRBV29-1 with TRBJ2-1; tentative D call: TRBD2 (6 bases). Trimming shortened V by 3 bases and J by 1 base, and 10 bases separated the two germline ends. The CDR3 runs 14 residues. Germline V gives CDR1 SQVTM, CDR2 ANQGSEA. CDR3 protein: CSVEGDFSYNEQFF. For the CDR3, the DNA is TGCAGCGTTGAGGGGGACTTTTCCTACAATGAGCAGTTCTTC.

This chain uses TRBV12-3 or TRBV12-4 with TRBJ2-1, with D possibly being TRBD1 (6 bases). CDR3 length: 13 amino acids. Trimming shortened V by 8 bases and J by 5 bases, and 13 bases separated the two germline ends. The CDR3: CASLDSLNNEQFF. DNA of the CDR3: TGTGCCAGCTTGGACAGCTTAAACAATGAGCAGTTCTTC.

This clonotype has a handful of counts. The chain carries TRBV10-2 and TRBJ2-5, with D perhaps matching TRBD1 or TRBD2 (5 bases each). Germline V gene sequence: CDR1 WSHSY, CDR2 SAAADI. With 1 base removed from V and 0 bases from J, the gap between germline ends came to 9 bases. This CDR3 has 15 residues. This CDR3 is CASSEYGTYQETQYF. The CDR3 coding sequence is TGCGCCAGCAGTGAGTATGGGACCTACCAAGAGACCCAGTACTTC.

The V call is TRBV4-2, the J call TRBJ2-1; 10 bases are shared with TRBD2. This CDR3 region has 17 residues. From germline, CDR1 is LGHNA and CDR2 YNFKEQ. Unmatched junction bases numbered 7, after V lost 0 bases and J lost 5 bases. Here the CDR3 DNA reads TGTGCCAGCAGCCAAGAACCCGGACTAGCGGTCCACAATGAGCAGTTCTTC. This gives the protein CASSQEPGLAVHNEQFF.

This clonotype was counted a few times. The gene calls are TRBV12-3 or TRBV12-4 and TRBJ2-3; no firm D call. The CDR3 consists of 13 residues. V was cut by 7 bases and J by 2 bases, with 10 bases left in between. CDR3 in DNA: TGTGCCAGCACCTCGGATCTCACAGATACGCAGTATTTT. Its translation: CASTSDLTDTQYF.

This rearrangement joins TRBV27 to TRBJ2-7; 9 bases fit TRBD2. The J segment lost 4 bases and the V segment lost 5 bases, leaving 6 bases of the junction unmatched. In germline, CDR1 is MNHEY, CDR2 SMNVEV (reference sequence). This CDR3 comprises 14 residues. The CDR3 DNA is TGTGCCAGCAGTCACGGGACTAGCCAATACGAGCAGTACTTC. As protein: CASSHGTSQYEQYF.

This clonotype was counted a few times. The chain couples TRBV6-5 to TRBJ2-1; D is unresolved. Germline CDR1 reads MNHEY; CDR2 reads SVGAGI. This CDR3 is 12 amino acids long. Trimming removed 2 bases from V and 7 bases from J, with 6 bases in between. DNA of the CDR3: TGTGCCAGCAGTTACAGCCTGAATGAGCAGTTCTTC. It encodes CASSYSLNEQFF.

This clonotype was counted between two and nine times. The CDR3: CASSEGVRTSETQYF. The CDR3 coding sequence is TGTGCCAGCAGCGAGGGGGTGCGGACATCAGAGACCCAGTACTTC. The rearrangement joins TRBV9 to TRBJ2-5, with D possibly being TRBD1 (6 bases). V lost 3 bases to trimming and J lost 4 bases, with 16 bases between them. The CDR3 is made up of 15 amino acids. The V gene's germline CDR1 is SGDLS and CDR2 YYNGEE.

The table lists this clonotype with a few counts. This chain connects TRBV5-4 to TRBJ2-7, with D uncertain. The CDR3 covers 12 residues. Germline loops: CDR1 SGHNT, CDR2 YYREEE (reference sequence). The V end was cut by 4 bases, the J end by 7 bases, with 12 bases between. The CDR3 here is CASSDDLREQYF. CDR3 coding DNA: TGTGCCAGCAGCGACGACTTGAGGGAGCAGTACTTC. The entire variable domain, with the rest obtained from reference TRBV5-4 and TRBJ2-7, is as follows: ETGVTQSPTHLIKTRGQQVTLRCSSQSGHNTVSWYQQALGQGPQFIFQYYREEENGRGNFPPRFSGLQFPNYSSELNVNALELDDSALYLCASSDDLREQYFGPGTRLTVT.

This clonotype came up a few times. The J gene is TRBJ2-7, the V gene TRBV11-1, with 14 bases matching TRBD2. Germline-derived CDR1 and CDR2 are SGHAT and FQDESV (reference sequence). The CDR3 is 18 amino acids. V shed 3 bases and J 0 bases; nucleotides not matched to a gene: 7. CDR3 sequence (DNA): TGTGCCAGCAGCTTGGGACTAGCGGGGGCATCTGTCTCCTACGAGCAGTACTTC. It yields the protein CASSLGLAGASVSYEQYF.

Written as DNA, the CDR3 is TGTGCCAGCAGTCTCGCCGACCGATCTAACTATGGCTACACCTTC. Residues: CASSLADRSNYGYTF. This chain connects TRBV12-3 or TRBV12-4 to TRBJ1-2, with D unclear. Trimming shortened V by 5 bases and J by 0 bases, and 13 bases separated the two germline ends. The CDR3 extends over 15 amino acids.

The chain has TRBV11-2 and TRBJ2-3; 7 bases fit TRBD1. The junction had 7 bases not matched to a gene; V was cut back by 1 base and J by 6 bases. The germline gives CDR1 SGHAT, CDR2 FQNNGV. The CDR3 spans 15 residues. The CDR3 is CASSLGRGPGDTQYF. As DNA, the CDR3 is TGTGCCAGCAGCTTAGGTAGGGGGCCAGGCGATACGCAGTATTTT.

This clonotype was seen only a few times. The chain employs TRBV18 and TRBJ2-5, with 9 bases lining up with TRBD1. The CDR3 is 14 residues long. V shed 8 bases and J 0 bases; nucleotides not matched to a gene: 4. Germline assignment: CDR1 KGHSH and CDR2 LQKENI. The CDR3 DNA follows: TGTGCCAGCCGTAGGACAGGGGACCAAGAGACCCAGTACTTC. Protein sequence: CASRRTGDQETQYF.

The V call is TRBV12-3 or TRBV12-4, the J call TRBJ2-3, with 9 bases identical to TRBD2. Trimming cost V 2 bases and J 2 bases; bases outside gene matches: 5. The CDR3 covers 16 residues. DNA for the CDR3: TGTGCCAGCAGTTTACCTAGCGGGGAGCCCACAGATACGCAGTATTTT. It codes for CASSLPSGEPTDTQYF.